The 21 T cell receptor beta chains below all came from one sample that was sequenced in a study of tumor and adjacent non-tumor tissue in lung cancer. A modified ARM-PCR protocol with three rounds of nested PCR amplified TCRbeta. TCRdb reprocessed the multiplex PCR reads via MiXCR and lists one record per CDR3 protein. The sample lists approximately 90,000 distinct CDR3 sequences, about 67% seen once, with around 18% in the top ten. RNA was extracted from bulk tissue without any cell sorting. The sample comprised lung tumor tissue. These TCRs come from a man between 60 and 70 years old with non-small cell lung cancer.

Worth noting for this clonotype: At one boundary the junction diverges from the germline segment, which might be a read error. The CDR3 is CVSSEGSGQVVDGYTF. In DNA, the CDR3 is TGCGTCAGCAGCGAAGGGTCGGGACAGGTCGTGGATGGCTACACCTTC. J is TRBJ1-2 and V is TRBV4-3; TRBD1 agrees at 8 bases. Germline-derived CDR1 and CDR2 are LGHNA and YSLEER. The CDR3 contains 16 residues.

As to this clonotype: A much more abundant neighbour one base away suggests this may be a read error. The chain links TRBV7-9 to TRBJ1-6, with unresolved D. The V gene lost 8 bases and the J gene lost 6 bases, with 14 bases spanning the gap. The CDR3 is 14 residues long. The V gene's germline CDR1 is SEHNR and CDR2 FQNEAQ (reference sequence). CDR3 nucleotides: TGTGCCAGCGGTCACTCGGGTGGTAATTCACCCCTCCACTTT. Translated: CASGHSGGNSPLHF.

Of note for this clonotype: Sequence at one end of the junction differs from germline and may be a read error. In DNA, the CDR3 is TGTGTCAGCAGCTTAGAAGACGCAGGGGGAGGGGAAGATACGCAGTATTTT. It encodes CVSSLEDAGGGEDTQYF. This sequence joins TRBV11-3 and TRBJ2-3, with D perhaps being TRBD1 or TRBD2 (7 bases each). This CDR3 has 17 amino acids. The V gene's germline CDR1 is SGHNT and CDR2 YENEEA.

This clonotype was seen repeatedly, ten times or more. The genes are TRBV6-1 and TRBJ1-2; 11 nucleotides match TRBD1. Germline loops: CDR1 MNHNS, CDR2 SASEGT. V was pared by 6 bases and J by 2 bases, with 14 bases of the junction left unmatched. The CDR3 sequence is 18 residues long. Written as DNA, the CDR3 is TGTGCCAGCAGATCAAACACGCCCGGGACAGGGGGGAACTATGGCTACACCTTC. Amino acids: CASRSNTPGTGGNYGYTF.

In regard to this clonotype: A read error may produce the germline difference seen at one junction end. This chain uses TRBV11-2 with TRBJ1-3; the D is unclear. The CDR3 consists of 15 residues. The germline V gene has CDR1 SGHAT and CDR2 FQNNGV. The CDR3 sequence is CVSSPPSGSGNTIYF. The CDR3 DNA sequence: TGTGTCAGCAGCCCCCCCAGTGGCTCAGGAAACACCATATATTTT.

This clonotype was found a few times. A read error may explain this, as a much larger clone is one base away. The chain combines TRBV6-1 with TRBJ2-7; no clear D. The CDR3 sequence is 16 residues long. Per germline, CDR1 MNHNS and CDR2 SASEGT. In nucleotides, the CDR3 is TGTGTCAGCAGTGAACGTATGCGGCTGATGGGATACGAGCAGTACTTC. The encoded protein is CVSSERMRLMGYEQYF.

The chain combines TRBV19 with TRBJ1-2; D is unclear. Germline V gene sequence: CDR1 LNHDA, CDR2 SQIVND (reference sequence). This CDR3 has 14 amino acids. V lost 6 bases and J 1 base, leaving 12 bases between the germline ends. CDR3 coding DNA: TGTGCCAGTAGATCAGGTAGTCGTAACTATGGCTACACCTTC. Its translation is CASRSGSRNYGYTF.

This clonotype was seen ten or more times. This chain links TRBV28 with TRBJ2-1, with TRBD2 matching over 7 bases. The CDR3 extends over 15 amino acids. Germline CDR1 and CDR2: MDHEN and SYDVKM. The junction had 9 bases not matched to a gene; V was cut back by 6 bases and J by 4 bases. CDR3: CASSSGGSLYNEQFF. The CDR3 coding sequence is TGTGCCAGCAGCTCTGGCGGGAGTCTTTACAATGAGCAGTTCTTC.

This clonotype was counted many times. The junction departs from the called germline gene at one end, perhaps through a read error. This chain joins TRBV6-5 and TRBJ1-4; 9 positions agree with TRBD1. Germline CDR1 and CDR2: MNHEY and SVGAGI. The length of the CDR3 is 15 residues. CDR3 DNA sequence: TGTGCCAGCAGCTACGCGGGACAGGGTAATGAAAAACTGCTTTTT. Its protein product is CASSYAGQGNEKLLF.

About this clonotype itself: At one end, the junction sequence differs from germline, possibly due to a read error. The CDR3 DNA reads TGCGGCGTTGAGTTCCCTAGCGACTCCTACAACGAGCAGTTCTTC. It translates to CGVEFPSDSYNEQFF. V usage is TRBV29-1 and J usage is TRBJ2-1; D possibly corresponds to TRBD2 (6 bases). The CDR3 has 15 amino acids. CDR1 SQVTM and CDR2 ANQGSEA come from the germline V gene.

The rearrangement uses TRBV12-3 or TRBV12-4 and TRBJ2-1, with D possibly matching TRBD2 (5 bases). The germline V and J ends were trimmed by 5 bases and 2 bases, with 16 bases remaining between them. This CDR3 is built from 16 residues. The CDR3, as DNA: TGTGCCAGCAGTCCCGGGATGAGGGAAGCCTACAATGAGCAGTTCTTC. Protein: CASSPGMREAYNEQFF.

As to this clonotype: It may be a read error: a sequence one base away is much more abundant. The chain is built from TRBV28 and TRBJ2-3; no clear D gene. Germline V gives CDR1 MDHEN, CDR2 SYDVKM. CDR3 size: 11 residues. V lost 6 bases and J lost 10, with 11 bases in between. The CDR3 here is CASSPGFSQYF. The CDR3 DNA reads TGTGCCAGCAGCCCGGGCTTCTCGCAGTATTTT.

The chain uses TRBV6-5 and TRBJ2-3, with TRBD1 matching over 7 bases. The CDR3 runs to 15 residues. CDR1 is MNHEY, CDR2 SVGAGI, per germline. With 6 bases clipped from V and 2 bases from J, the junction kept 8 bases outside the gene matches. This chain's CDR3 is CASRQGQHNTDTQYF. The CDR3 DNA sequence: TGTGCCAGCAGGCAGGGACAGCATAACACAGATACGCAGTATTTT.

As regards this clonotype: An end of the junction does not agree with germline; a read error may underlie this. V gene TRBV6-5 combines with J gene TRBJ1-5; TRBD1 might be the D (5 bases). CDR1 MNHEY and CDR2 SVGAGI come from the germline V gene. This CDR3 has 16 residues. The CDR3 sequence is CASSYSAGVGSQSQRF. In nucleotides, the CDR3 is TGTGCCAGCAGTTACTCGGCGGGGGTCGGGAGTCAGTCCCAGCGTTTT.

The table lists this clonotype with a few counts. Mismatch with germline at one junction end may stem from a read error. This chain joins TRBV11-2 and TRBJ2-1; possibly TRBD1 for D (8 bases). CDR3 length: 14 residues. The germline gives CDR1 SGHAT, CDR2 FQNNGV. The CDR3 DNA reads TGTGCCAGCAGCCCACAGGGGGGGTTCGATGAGCAGTCCTTC. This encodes CASSPQGGFDEQSF.

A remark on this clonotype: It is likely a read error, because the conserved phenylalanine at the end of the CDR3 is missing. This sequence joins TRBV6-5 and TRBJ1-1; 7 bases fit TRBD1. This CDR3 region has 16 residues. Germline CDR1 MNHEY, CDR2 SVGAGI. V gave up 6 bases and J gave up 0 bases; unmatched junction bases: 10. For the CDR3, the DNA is TGTGCCAGCAGGCCGACCGGGACAGCTATGAACACTGAAGCTTTCTAT. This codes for CASRPTGTAMNTEAFY.

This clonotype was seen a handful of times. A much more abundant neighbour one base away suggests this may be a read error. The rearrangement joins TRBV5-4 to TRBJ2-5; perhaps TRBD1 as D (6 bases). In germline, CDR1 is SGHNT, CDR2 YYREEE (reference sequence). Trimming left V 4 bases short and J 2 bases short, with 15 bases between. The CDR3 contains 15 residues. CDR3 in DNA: TGTGCCAGCAGCATCGTGGCAGGGGCACAAGAGACCCAGTACTTC. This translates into CASSIVAGAQETQYF.

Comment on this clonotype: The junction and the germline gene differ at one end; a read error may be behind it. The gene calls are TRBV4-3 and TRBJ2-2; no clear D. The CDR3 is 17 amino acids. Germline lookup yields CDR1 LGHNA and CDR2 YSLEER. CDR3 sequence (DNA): TGCGCCAACAGCCAAGACCCTACACGGACCGCGAGAGGGGAGCTGTTTTTT. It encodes CANSQDPTRTARGELFF.

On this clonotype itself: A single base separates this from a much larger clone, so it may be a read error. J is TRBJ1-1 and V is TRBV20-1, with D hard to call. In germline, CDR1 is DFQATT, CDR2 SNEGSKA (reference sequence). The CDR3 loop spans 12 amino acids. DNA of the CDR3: TGCAGTGCTAGCAAGGTGAACATTGAAGCTTTCTTT. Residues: CSASKVNIEAFF.

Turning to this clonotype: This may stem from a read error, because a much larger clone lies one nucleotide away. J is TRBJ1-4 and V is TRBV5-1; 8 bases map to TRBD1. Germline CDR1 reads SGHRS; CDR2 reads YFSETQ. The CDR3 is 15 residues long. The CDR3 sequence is CTSRETGGDNEKLFF. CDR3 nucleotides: TGCACCAGCAGAGAAACAGGGGGGGATAATGAAAAACTGTTTTTT.

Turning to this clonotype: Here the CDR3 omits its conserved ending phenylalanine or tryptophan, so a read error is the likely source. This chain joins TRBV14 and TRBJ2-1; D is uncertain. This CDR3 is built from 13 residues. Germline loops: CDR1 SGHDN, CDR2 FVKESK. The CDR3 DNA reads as TGTGCCAGCATCTCCAACTTAAACAACGAGCAGTTCTTA. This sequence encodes CASISNLNNEQFL.